One sample yielded the 25 T cell receptor beta chains listed below, sequenced in a study of CD8+ T cells in alopecia areata. Researchers sorted pooled cutaneous lymph node cells on the basis of CD4, CD8alpha, NKG2D, NKG2ACE and other markers. Sequencing relied on a cDNA template that was reverse transcribed from extracted RNA. TCRdb's copy holds only in-frame clones and misses some; the assay was immunoSEQ multiplex PCR. The sample presents about 300,000 clones, none singletons. The sequenced material came from CD4+ T cells sorted from a lymph node. The source of these receptors is a C3H/HeJ mouse with alopecia areata. MHC haplotype of the mouse line: H2-k.

The sample holds a few counts of this clone. Mouse gene names apply. From the germline J gene comes the end of the CDR3, since the read stops 4 residues before it. This same CDR3 is encoded by further DNA sequences in the sample. The chain employs TRBV13-1 and TRBJ2-2, with D tentatively TRBD2 (5 bases). The germline CDR1 and CDR2 sequences are NSHNY and SYGAGN. This CDR3 contains 14 residues. V gave up 1 base and J gave up 2 bases, with 6 bases separating them. The sequenced CDR3 bases are TGTGCCAGCAGTGATACTGGTAACACCGGG. This sequence encodes CASSDTGNTG. The full CDR3 is CASSDTGNTGQLYF.

Only a few counts were recorded for this clone. Gene names and germline refer to mouse. Read coverage stops 4 residues before the CDR3 terminus; the germline J gene supplies the remainder. The chain carries TRBV19 and TRBJ2-7, with D perhaps TRBD2 (6 bases). The CDR3 loop spans 15 amino acids. The V gene's germline CDR1 is FNHDT and CDR2 SITEND (reference sequence). With 5 bases removed from V and 3 bases from J, the gap between germline ends came to 18 bases. The part of the CDR3 DNA that was read is TGTGCCAGCAGCCCTCCCTCGGGACTTCTCTAT. Its protein is CASSPPSGLLY. The entire CDR3 sequence reads CASSPPSGLLYEQYF. The complete variable domain, with remaining parts taken from reference TRBV19 and TRBJ2-7, reads GGIITQTPKFLIGQEGQKLTLKCQQNFNHDTMYWYRQDSGKGLRLIYYSITENDLQKGDLSEGYDASREKKSSFSLTVTSAQKNEMAVFLCASSPPSGLLYEQYFGPGTRLTVL.

There are a few counts of this clone. Here the gene names and germline are mouse. The read terminates 4 residues ahead of where the CDR3 ends, so the germline J gene completes it. The chain couples TRBV17 to TRBJ2-2, with TRBD1 identical over 7 bases. V dropped 3 bases and J dropped 3; count of bases not matched to a gene: 4. CDR1 is MNHDT and CDR2 is YYDKIL in the germline V gene. CDR3 length: 15 residues. The sequenced CDR3 bases are TGTGCTAGCAGTAGTTACAGGGGAGACACCGGG. Its protein is CASSSYRGDTG. The full CDR3 is CASSSYRGDTGQLYF.

Concerning this clone itself: The gene names given are mouse names. The read finishes 4 residues shy of the CDR3 end, and the germline J gene is used to complete it. This chain links TRBV13-1 with TRBJ2-4, with D perhaps TRBD2 (6 bases). V lost 2 bases to trimming and J lost 0 bases, with 10 bases between them. The CDR3 sequence is 15 residues long. Germline V lookup: CDR1 NSHNY, CDR2 SYGAGN. CDR3 DNA (partial): TGTGCCAGCAGTGAAGGGACTACTAGTCAAAAC. This gives the protein CASSEGTTSQN. The full CDR3 reads CASSEGTTSQNTLYF.

On this clone itself: All gene names here are mouse names. The read ends 4 residues early relative to the CDR3; the germline J gene fills the gap. The genes are TRBV5 and TRBJ2-7, with 9 positions matching TRBD2. CDR1 LGHNA and CDR2 YNLKQL come from the germline V gene (reference sequence). The CDR3 sequence is 16 residues long. Germline trimming cut 0 bases from V and 3 bases from J; bases unmatched to any gene: 6. The sequenced CDR3 bases are TGTGCCAGCAGCCAAGATTGGTGGGGACTGGGCTAT. Protein: CASSQDWWGLGY. The whole CDR3 reads CASSQDWWGLGYEQYF.

Notes on this clone: Gene and germline names: mouse. The CDR3 goes on 4 residues after the read ends, and that part is filled in from the germline J gene. The sample holds other DNA sequences that translate to the same CDR3. The rearrangement joins TRBV1 to TRBJ2-3, with 10 bases matching TRBD1. The CDR3 has 15 amino acids. Germline V lookup: CDR1 NSQYPW, CDR2 LRSPGD (reference sequence). Trimming cost V 1 base and J 3 bases; bases outside gene matches: 1. The sequenced CDR3 bases are TGCACCTGCAGTGCAGGGGACAGGGGAGCAGAA. It specifies CTCSAGDRGAE. The whole CDR3 protein reads CTCSAGDRGAETLYF.

For this clone: The genes and germline here are from mouse. The sequenced fragment ends 4 residues before the CDR3 boundary, so the rest is inferred from the germline J gene. The chain links TRBV13-1 to TRBJ1-1; TRBD1 agrees at 7 bases. Looked up from germline, CDR1 is NSHNY and CDR2 is SYGAGN. The CDR3 sequence is 14 residues long. Trimming removed 2 bases from V and 1 base from J; junction bases left unmatched: 2. CDR3 DNA (partial): TGTGCCAGCAGTGAGGGACAGAAAAACACA. Translated, it gives CASSEGQKNT. The CDR3 as a whole reads CASSEGQKNTEVFF.

With regard to this clone: The genes and germline here are from mouse. The CDR3 goes on 4 residues after the read ends, and that part is filled in from the germline J gene. This CDR3 is also generated by other DNA sequences in the sample. This chain uses TRBV13-1 with TRBJ2-1; 11 bases align to TRBD2. V dropped 5 bases and J dropped 0; count of bases not matched to a gene: 1. The CDR3 is made up of 15 amino acids. CDR1 and CDR2 (germline): NSHNY, SYGAGN. The sequenced part of the CDR3 DNA is TGTGCCAGCAGCGGACTGGGGGGTAACTATGCT. Protein sequence: CASSGLGGNYA. The full CDR3 sequence reads CASSGLGGNYAEQFF.

Notes on this clone: Germline and genes: mouse. The CDR3 end lies 4 residues beyond the end of the read and is filled in from the germline J gene. The chain is built from TRBV29 and TRBJ2-1, with a tentative D call TRBD1 (5 bases). V was trimmed by 6 bases and J by 0 bases, leaving 9 bases between them. CDR1 and CDR2 (germline): MSHET, SYDVDS. CDR3 length equals 14 residues. The CDR3 DNA, read in part, is TGTGCTAGCAGAGACAGAACTAACTATGCT. Its protein is CASRDRTNYA. From start to end, the CDR3 is CASRDRTNYAEQFF.

A note on this clone: The germline and genes are mouse ones. Read coverage stops 4 residues before the CDR3 terminus; the germline J gene supplies the remainder. Additional DNA sequences in this sample encode the identical CDR3. The rearrangement joins TRBV13-1 to TRBJ2-3, with 8 bases that match TRBD2. This CDR3 has 15 residues. The germline gives CDR1 NSHNY, CDR2 SYGAGN. With 3 bases clipped from V and 1 base from J, the junction kept 4 bases outside the gene matches. CDR3 amino acids: CASSAWGGGAETLYF. The sequenced CDR3 bases are TGTGCCAGCAGTGCATGGGGGGGAGGTGCAGAA.

A few counts support this clone. All gene names here are mouse names. Sequencing ends 4 residues short of the CDR3 end; the germline J gene provides the rest. Other nucleotide sequences in the sample specify the same CDR3. V usage is TRBV19 and J usage is TRBJ1-1; 7 bases fit TRBD1. This CDR3 is 14 amino acids long. The germline V gene has CDR1 FNHDT and CDR2 SITEND (reference sequence). The junction had 2 bases not matched to a gene; V was cut back by 2 bases and J by 1 base. The CDR3 protein is CASSIRDRNTEVFF. The covered CDR3 bases are TGTGCCAGCAGTATCCGGGACAGGAACACA.

This clone was picked up a small number of times. The germline and genes are mouse ones. The CDR3 extends 4 residues past the end of the read, so its final part is completed from the germline J gene. This sequence joins TRBV19 and TRBJ2-7, with 8 bases fitting TRBD2. The length of the CDR3 is 16 residues. Germline V gives CDR1 FNHDT, CDR2 SITEND (reference sequence). Trimming cost V 0 bases and J 0 bases; bases outside gene matches: 5. CDR3 in amino acids: CASSIGSWGDSYEQYF. CDR3 DNA (partial): TGTGCCAGCAGTATAGGATCCTGGGGGGACTCCTAT.

This clone was detected a few times. Gene names and germline refer to mouse. The missing CDR3 end, 4 residues past where the read stops, is filled in from the germline J gene. J is TRBJ2-7 and V is TRBV19, with a tentative D call TRBD1 (5 bases). Germline V CDR1 and CDR2: FNHDT, SITEND (reference sequence). The CDR3 consists of 12 residues. The part of the CDR3 DNA that was read is TGTGCCAGCAGTACCCAGACAGAT. Translation: CASSTQTD. The full-length CDR3 reads as CASSTQTDEQYF.

In this sample, this clone turned up a few times. Mouse names are used for the genes. Read sequence stops 4 residues before the CDR3 end, and the germline J gene provides the missing end. Other DNA sequences in this specimen translate into the identical CDR3. V gene TRBV5 combines with J gene TRBJ2-7; 7 bases are shared with TRBD2. CDR1 and CDR2 from the germline V gene are LGHNA and YNLKQL (reference sequence). The CDR3 extends over 14 amino acids. V gave up 0 bases and J gave up 1 base; unmatched junction bases: 0. The CDR3 spells CASSQELGSYEQYF. The CDR3 bases that were read are TGTGCCAGCAGCCAAGAACTGGGGTCCTAT.

Remarks on this clone: The listed genes are named as in mouse. The read falls 4 residues short of the CDR3 end, and the missing part is taken from the germline J gene. V gene TRBV13-2 combines with J gene TRBJ2-7; TRBD2 matches at 9 bases. CDR3 length equals 14 residues. Per the germline V gene, CDR1 is NNHNN and CDR2 is SYGAGS (reference sequence). V dropped 0 bases and J dropped 2; count of bases not matched to a gene: 0. CDR3 protein: CASGDGLGAYEQYF. The part of the CDR3 DNA that was read is TGTGCCAGCGGTGATGGACTGGGGGCCTAT.

In regard to this clone: Gene names denote mouse genes. The observed sequence ends 4 residues before the CDR3 terminus, with the missing tail filled in from the germline J gene. The rearrangement joins TRBV1 to TRBJ2-1; 10 bases agree with TRBD1. Germline V gene data show CDR1 as NSQYPW and CDR2 as LRSPGD (reference sequence). CDR3 length: 15 amino acids. Germline trimming cut 3 bases from V and 4 bases from J; bases unmatched to any gene: 3. Incomplete CDR3 DNA: TGCACCTGCAGTGCCAGACAGGGGGCTTATGCT. This gives the protein CTCSARQGAYA. The entire CDR3 protein is CTCSARQGAYAEQFF.

Remarks on this clone: The genes and germline here are from mouse. The read terminates 4 residues ahead of where the CDR3 ends, so the germline J gene completes it. V usage is TRBV13-1 and J usage is TRBJ2-1; D possibly corresponds to TRBD1 (6 bases). The germline V gene encodes CDR1 NSHNY and CDR2 SYGAGN. With 3 bases removed from V and 3 bases from J, the gap between germline ends came to 13 bases. CDR3 length equals 15 residues. Partial CDR3 DNA: TGTGCCAGCAGTGGCCGGGACAAGAGCTATGCT. Amino acids: CASSGRDKSYA. The full CDR3 protein is CASSGRDKSYAEQFF.

The sample holds a few counts of this clone. The genes and germline here are from mouse. Partial CDR3 DNA: TGTGCCAGCAGGCCCGACTGGGGGGGCGCCTAT. This codes for CASRPDWGGAY. The entire CDR3 protein reads CASRPDWGGAYEQYF. The chain employs TRBV19 and TRBJ2-7; 12 nucleotides line up with TRBD2. Read coverage stops 4 residues before the CDR3 terminus; the germline J gene supplies the remainder. CDR3 length equals 15 residues. The germline V gene encodes CDR1 FNHDT and CDR2 SITEND (reference sequence). The ends lost 5 bases at V and 2 bases at J; junction bases unmatched: 5.

About this clone: All gene names here are mouse names. The read finishes 4 residues shy of the CDR3 end, and the germline J gene is used to complete it. The chain joins TRBV5 to TRBJ2-1; TRBD1 is a possible D gene (6 bases). Trimming removed 2 bases from V and 4 bases from J, with 12 bases in between. This CDR3 region has 15 residues. The germline gives CDR1 LGHNA, CDR2 YNLKQL (reference sequence). CDR3 DNA (partial): TGTGCCAGCAGCCAAAACCGGGACAAATATGCT. It is translated as CASSQNRDKYA. The CDR3 as a whole reads CASSQNRDKYAEQFF.

This clone was observed many times. The gene symbols are mouse symbols. The observed sequence ends 4 residues before the CDR3 terminus, with the missing tail filled in from the germline J gene. The sample carries other DNA sequences with the same CDR3. This sequence joins TRBV1 and TRBJ2-1; TRBD1 matches at 10 bases. The germline CDR1 and CDR2 sequences are NSQYPW and LRSPGD (reference sequence). Germline trimming cut 1 base from V and 5 bases from J; bases unmatched to any gene: 2. The CDR3 sequence is 15 residues long. The chain's CDR3 is CTCSAAGTGDAEQFF. CDR3 bases read: TGCACCTGCAGTGCAGCCGGGACAGGGGATGCT.

Worth noting for this clone: Possible read error: a much larger clone is one base away. The listed genes are named as in mouse. The read ends 4 residues shy of where the CDR3 ends; the end is completed using the germline J gene. Other DNA sequences in this sample translate to the same CDR3. The rearrangement links TRBV13-1 to TRBJ2-1, with 7 bases fitting TRBD2. The CDR3 contains 15 residues. The V segment lost 0 bases and the J segment 1 base; nucleotides outside the gene matches: 1. Germline values: CDR1 NSHNY, CDR2 SYGAGN. The CDR3 bases that were read are TGTGCCAGCAGTGATGCTGGGGGAAACTATGCT. This gives the protein CASSDAGGNYA. The full CDR3 sequence reads CASSDAGGNYAEQFF.

In regard to this clone: Any gene name here is a mouse gene name. The DNA ends 4 residues before the CDR3 does, and the rest of the CDR3 is filled in from the germline J gene. The rearrangement uses TRBV13-2 and TRBJ2-1, with TRBD2 as a possible D gene (6 bases). Per the germline V gene, CDR1 is NNHNN and CDR2 is SYGAGS (reference sequence). The germline V and J ends were trimmed by 2 bases and 5 bases, with 14 bases remaining between them. The CDR3 spans 15 residues. The DNA read from the CDR3 is TGTGCCAGCGGTGAAGGCCTGGGGAGGGATGCT. Protein sequence: CASGEGLGRDA. From start to end, the CDR3 is CASGEGLGRDAEQFF.

On this clone itself: The genes and germline here are from mouse. The CDR3 end is not reached by the read, which stops 4 residues before it; the germline J gene fills it in. This chain joins TRBV1 and TRBJ2-7; 8 bases line up with TRBD2. The germline V gene encodes CDR1 NSQYPW and CDR2 LRSPGD (reference sequence). The CDR3 spans 13 residues. J gave up 2 bases and V 5 bases, and 2 bases lay outside the gene matches. The CDR3 sequence: CTCSRLGTYEQYF. The CDR3 bases that were read are TGCACCTGCAGTCGACTGGGGACCTAT.

This clone was counted ten times or more. These gene names are mouse names. With the read ending 4 residues before the CDR3 end, the germline J gene is used to fill in that end. This specimen includes other DNA sequences encoding the same CDR3. J is TRBJ2-1 and V is TRBV13-1; 7 bases line up with TRBD1. CDR3 size: 13 residues. J was trimmed by 4 bases and V by 3 bases; bases with no gene match: 1. Germline CDR1 reads NSHNY; CDR2 reads SYGAGN. The CDR3 bases that were read are TGTGCCAGCAGTGGGGGACAGTATGCT. It codes for CASSGGQYA. The full CDR3 protein is CASSGGQYAEQFF.

Details on this clone: Each gene name is a mouse one. Read sequence stops 4 residues before the CDR3 end, and the germline J gene provides the missing end. The chain couples TRBV13-1 to TRBJ1-2, with 8 bases lining up with TRBD1. CDR3 size: 15 residues. CDR1 is NSHNY, CDR2 SYGAGN, per germline. V lost 0 bases and J lost 3; bases outside the gene matches: 4. CDR3 sequence reads: CASSDVQGADSDYTF. The covered CDR3 bases are TGTGCCAGCAGTGATGTGCAGGGGGCGGACTCC.